There are many counts of the clone carrying this T cell receptor beta chain. Antigen: not known. Profiling that covered TCR beta VDJ and CDR3 relied on genomic DNA as its template. MiXCR was run by TCRdb on the reads, yielding one entry per CDR3 protein. Here the sample spans about 240,000 distinct CDR3 sequences, around 45% being singletons. This record belongs to a study of CD8+CD57+ T cells in acquired aplastic anemia. As for the study in general: The DNA of sorted CD4+ and CD8+ cells averaged approximately 3.3 ug.

In germline, CDR1 is PRHDT, CDR2 FYEKMQ (reference sequence). CDR3 length: 12 residues. The V end was cut by 5 bases, the J end by 3 bases, with 8 bases between. Sequencing involved patients with CD8+CD57+ cell expansion previously shown by flow cytometry. Blood came from patients not yet given any therapy. The study's findings and limits: Patients showed no significant difference from controls in CD8+ Simpson's diversity. About 29 shared CD8+ CDR3s appeared highly expressed within patients' immunodominant clones.

Sequencing used sorted CD4+, CD8+, or CD8+CD57+ T cells (not recorded which) from PBMCs. The V gene is TRBV13, the J gene TRBJ2-7; D remains ambiguous. This sequence was found in a human donor with aplastic anemia. CDR3 residues: CASSASDYEQYF. The CDR3 DNA sequence: TGTGCCAGCAGCGCCAGCGACTACGAGCAGTACTTC.